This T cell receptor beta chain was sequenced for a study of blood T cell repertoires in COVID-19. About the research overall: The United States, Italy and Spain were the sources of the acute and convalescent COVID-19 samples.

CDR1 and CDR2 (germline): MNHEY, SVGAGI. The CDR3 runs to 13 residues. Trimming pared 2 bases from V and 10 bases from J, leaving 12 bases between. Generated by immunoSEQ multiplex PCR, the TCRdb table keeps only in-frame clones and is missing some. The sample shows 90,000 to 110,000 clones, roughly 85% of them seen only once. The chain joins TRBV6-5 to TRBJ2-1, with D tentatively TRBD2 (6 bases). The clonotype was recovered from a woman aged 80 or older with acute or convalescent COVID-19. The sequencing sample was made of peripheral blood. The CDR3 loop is CASSYGLSGEQFF. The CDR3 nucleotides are TGTGCCAGCAGTTACGGTTTAAGCGGGGAGCAGTTCTTC.